Presented here are 11 T cell receptor beta chains from one specimen sequenced in a study of T cells in Graves' hyperthyroidism and ophthalmopathy. TCR beta CDR3 regions were amplified from RNA transcripts. TCR CDR3 underwent first-round RT-PCR with the HTBI primer set. MiXCR, run by TCRdb on the multiplex PCR reads, gives a single entry per CDR3 protein. This table holds 500,000 to 600,000 distinct CDR3 sequences, about 46% found once. The sample was peripheral blood or thyroid tissue (not recorded which). The receptors shown here come from an adult woman with Graves' disease, either hyperthyroidism or ophthalmopathy (not recorded which).

Only a few counts were recorded for this clonotype. The chain's CDR3 is CASSSYQGYSEAFF. CDR3 DNA: TGTGCCAGCAGTTCATATCAGGGTTATTCTGAAGCTTTCTTT. The V gene is TRBV28, the J gene TRBJ1-1; D is possibly TRBD1 (5 bases). The germline V and J ends were trimmed by 4 bases and 6 bases, with 15 bases remaining between them. The CDR3 sequence is 14 residues long. Germline CDR1 and CDR2: MDHEN and SYDVKM.

This clonotype was seen more than once but under ten times. J is TRBJ2-1 and V is TRBV2, with a tentative D call TRBD2 (6 bases). The CDR3 has 14 amino acids. Germline loops: CDR1 SNHLY, CDR2 FYNNEI. V was shortened by 7 bases and J by 9 bases, with 19 bases between the two germline ends. The CDR3 DNA is TGTGCCAGCAAACAGGCACGTACCGGGGGTGAGCAGTTCTTC. As protein: CASKQARTGGEQFF.

The V call is TRBV18, the J call TRBJ1-4, with unresolved D. The germline V and J ends were trimmed by 6 bases and 6 bases, with 17 bases remaining between them. Germline CDR1 is KGHSH and CDR2 is LQKENI. This CDR3 spans 15 amino acids. DNA of the CDR3: TGTGCCAGCTCCCCCCGAGGCAGGTTGGATGAAAAACTGTTTTTT. Translating gives CASSPRGRLDEKLFF.

This chain joins TRBV10-3 and TRBJ1-1; D call uncertain. CDR1 is ENHRY, CDR2 SYGVKD, per germline. V was pared by 7 bases and J by 0 bases, with 9 bases between. The CDR3 loop spans 13 amino acids. The DNA for the CDR3 is TGTGCCATCATGATAGCGGTGAACACTGAAGCTTTCTTT. Its translation: CAIMIAVNTEAFF.

The chain combines TRBV29-1 with TRBJ1-1; D remains unclear. This CDR3 is 12 amino acids long. The germline V gene has CDR1 SQVTM and CDR2 ANQGSEA. V gave up 4 bases and J gave up 1 base, with 7 bases separating them. The chain's CDR3 is CSVVIKNTEAFF. The CDR3 nucleotides are TGCAGCGTTGTCATCAAGAACACTGAAGCTTTCTTT.

The count of this clonotype is one. In DNA, the CDR3 is TGTGCCAGCAGCGTAACGGGGACGTATCTTAGAGGGGGCTACACCTTC. Protein: CASSVTGTYLRGGYTF. The chain has TRBV9 and TRBJ1-2, with D possibly TRBD1 on 5 matching bases. V was shortened by 1 base and J by 8 bases, with 21 bases between the two germline ends. This CDR3 region has 16 residues. Germline assignment: CDR1 SGDLS and CDR2 YYNGEE.

The rearrangement uses TRBV10-3 and TRBJ2-5; D perhaps matches TRBD1 (6 bases). This CDR3 has 14 amino acids. Germline V gene lookup returns CDR1 ENHRY and CDR2 SYGVKD. Trimming stripped 3 bases from V and 0 bases from J, with 8 bases between. The CDR3 loop is CAISETGNQETQYF. DNA for the CDR3: TGTGCCATCAGTGAAACAGGGAACCAAGAGACCCAGTACTTC.

This clonotype was observed once. A junction end diverges from the germline sequence, so it may reflect a read error. CDR3 sequence reads: CSAIGALKAGVGSLLHF. CDR3 bases: TGCAGTGCTATAGGGGCCCTTAAAGCAGGGGTCGGCTCACTCCTCCACTTT. The chain carries TRBV20-1 and TRBJ1-6; perhaps TRBD1 as D (6 bases). This CDR3 region has 17 residues. Per germline, CDR1 DFQATT and CDR2 SNEGSKA (reference sequence).

The chain uses TRBV2 and TRBJ2-5; D call uncertain. CDR3 length: 14 residues. V was shortened by 4 bases and J by 2 bases, with 11 bases between the two germline ends. From germline, CDR1 is SNHLY and CDR2 FYNNEI. The CDR3 coding sequence is TGTGCCAGCAGTGGACCGGCTCAGCAAGAGACCCAGTACTTC. Amino acid sequence: CASSGPAQQETQYF.

At least ten counts were recorded for this clonotype. This chain uses TRBV7-2 with TRBJ1-3; TRBD1 agrees at 7 bases. This CDR3 has 15 residues. V lost 5 bases and J lost 8; bases outside the gene matches: 12. The V gene's germline CDR1 is SGHTA and CDR2 FQGNSA. This CDR3 is CASSPQGSPGYTIYF. For the CDR3, the DNA is TGTGCCAGCAGCCCACAGGGGAGCCCTGGGTACACCATATATTTT.

The chain uses TRBV29-1 and TRBJ2-7; D uncertain. V was cut by 3 bases and J by 3 bases, with 12 bases left in between. CDR1 SQVTM and CDR2 ANQGSEA come from the germline V gene. The CDR3 is made up of 13 amino acids. Written as DNA, the CDR3 is TGCAGCGTTGACGTTTCGAGGAACTACGAGCAGTACTTC. It codes for CSVDVSRNYEQYF.